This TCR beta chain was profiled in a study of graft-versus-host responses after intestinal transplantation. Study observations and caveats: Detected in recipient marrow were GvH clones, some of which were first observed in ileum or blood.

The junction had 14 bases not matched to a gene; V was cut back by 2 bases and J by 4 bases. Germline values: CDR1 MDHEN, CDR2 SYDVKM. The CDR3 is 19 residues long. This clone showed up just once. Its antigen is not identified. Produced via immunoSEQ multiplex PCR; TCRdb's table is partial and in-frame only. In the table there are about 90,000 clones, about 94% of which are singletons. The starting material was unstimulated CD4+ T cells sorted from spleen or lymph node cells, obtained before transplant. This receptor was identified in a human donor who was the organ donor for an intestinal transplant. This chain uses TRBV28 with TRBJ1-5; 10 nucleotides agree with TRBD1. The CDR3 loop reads CASSLQINRQGAWNQPQHF. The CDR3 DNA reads TGTGCCAGCAGTTTACAAATAAACCGACAGGGGGCGTGGAATCAGCCCCAGCATTTT.